The 22 T cell receptor beta chains given below trace back to one sample, sequenced in a study of blood T cell repertoires in COVID-19 (dated by TCRdb to 2020 to 2021). To prepare the library, the immunoSEQ multiplex PCR assay was applied. Entries here come from immuneACCESS through TCRdb and include only in-frame sequences with V and J called. Some clones fail to appear in such tables; in the studies checked, an unresolved V gene covers under half of the shortfall, and the cause of the remainder is unknown. In this sample the table shows some 180,000 clones, 86% of which occur a single time. The ten largest clones represent under 25% of the sample. The sample was peripheral blood. The receptors originated from a man between 65 and 85 years old with active or convalescent COVID-19.

This clone was seen only once. The chain is built from TRBV18 and TRBJ2-7; D is possibly TRBD2 (5 bases). Germline values: CDR1 KGHSH, CDR2 LQKENI. The CDR3 length is 14 residues. Trimming shortened V by 6 bases and J by 3 bases, and 15 bases separated the two germline ends. CDR3 sequence (DNA): TGTGCCAGCTCCCGGCGAGGGCTGGACTACGAGCAGTACTTC. This sequence encodes CASSRRGLDYEQYF. Full variable domain (missing parts from reference TRBV18 and TRBJ2-7): NAGVMQNPRHLVRRRGQEARLRCSPMKGHSHVYWYRQLPEEGLKFMVYLQKENIIDESGMPKERFSAEFPKEGPSILRIQQVVRGDSAAYFCASSRRGLDYEQYFGPGTRLTVT.

The chain joins TRBV30 to TRBJ1-1; no reliable D call. There are 18 residues in the CDR3. V gave up 8 bases and J gave up 2 bases, with 30 bases separating them. From germline, CDR1 is GTSNPN and CDR2 SVGIG (reference sequence). The CDR3 is CAREVKSPTYPPNTEAFF. CDR3 nucleotides: TGTGCCCGTGAGGTGAAAAGTCCGACCTACCCGCCTAACACTGAAGCTTTCTTT.

This chain joins TRBV28 and TRBJ1-5; D is uncertain. The CDR3 extends over 13 amino acids. Trimming shortened V by 6 bases and J by 8 bases, and 14 bases separated the two germline ends. Germline V gives CDR1 MDHEN, CDR2 SYDVKM. CDR3 sequence (DNA): TGTGCCAGCAGCCGCCAGGAAGCGGAGCCCCAGCATTTT. It translates to CASSRQEAEPQHF.

J is TRBJ2-7 and V is TRBV5-1, with 11 nucleotides matching TRBD1. With 4 bases clipped from V and 6 bases from J, the junction kept 9 bases outside the gene matches. Germline V gene lookup returns CDR1 SGHRS and CDR2 YFSETQ. The CDR3 totals 15 residues. Here the CDR3 DNA reads TGCGCCAGCAGCAACCCGGGACAGGGGGTTCTCGAGCAGTACTTC. Amino acid sequence: CASSNPGQGVLEQYF.

The J gene is TRBJ2-1, the V gene TRBV27; TRBD2 agrees at 11 bases. The CDR3 runs 16 residues. Germline-derived CDR1 and CDR2 are MNHEY and SMNVEV (reference sequence). V lost 5 bases and J lost 4; bases outside the gene matches: 7. CDR3 region: CASSPRLAGSYNEQFF. DNA of the CDR3: TGTGCCAGCAGTCCCCGACTAGCGGGATCTTACAATGAGCAGTTCTTC.

CDR3 loop: CASSLDPGEQFF. CDR3 in DNA: TGTGCCAGCAGCTTAGACCCGGGAGAGCAGTTCTTC. V is TRBV7-2 and J is TRBJ2-1; the D gene is possibly TRBD2 (5 bases). Trimming took off 1 base at V and 10 bases at J, with 8 bases between the two ends. The CDR3 extends over 12 amino acids. From germline, CDR1 is SGHTA and CDR2 FQGNSA.

This sequence joins TRBV4-3 and TRBJ1-2, with D unresolved. Germline V gene data show CDR1 as LGHNA and CDR2 as YSLEER. V was trimmed by 4 bases and J by 6 bases, leaving 15 bases between them. This CDR3 is built from 14 residues. CDR3 DNA sequence: TGCGCCAGCAGCCGTGGTGGAGGGCGGGATGGCTACACCTTC. Encoded protein: CASSRGGGRDGYTF.

This clone has ten or more counts. The chain employs TRBV7-9 and TRBJ1-1; D not resolved. The germline V and J ends were trimmed by 5 bases and 10 bases, with 20 bases remaining between them. Germline CDR1 reads SEHNR; CDR2 reads FQNEAQ (reference sequence). The CDR3 covers 14 residues. CDR3 in DNA: TGTGCCAGCAGCCGTAGCGGGTGGGCAGCCCGAGCTTTCTTT. Translated: CASSRSGWAARAFF.

The rearrangement joins TRBV10-2 to TRBJ2-1; 10 bases fit TRBD2. V lost 6 bases and J lost 6; bases outside the gene matches: 2. The CDR3 spans 13 residues. CDR1 WSHSY and CDR2 SAAADI come from the germline V gene. The CDR3 protein is CASRGLASNEQFF. CDR3 DNA: TGCGCCAGCAGGGGACTAGCGAGCAATGAGCAGTTCTTC.

V and J are TRBV9 and TRBJ1-5; unclear D gene. Deletions cut 4 bases from V and 1 base from J, with 9 bases between. The germline gives CDR1 SGDLS, CDR2 YYNGEE. The CDR3 loop spans 14 amino acids. CDR3 amino acids: CASSRLGSNQPQHF. The CDR3 DNA follows: TGTGCCAGCAGCCGCTTGGGCAGCAATCAGCCCCAGCATTTT.

This chain connects TRBV14 to TRBJ2-2; a possible D gene is TRBD2 (5 bases). Germline loops: CDR1 SGHDN, CDR2 FVKESK. The CDR3 covers 14 residues. V lost 1 base to trimming and J lost 3 bases, with 6 bases between them. The CDR3 DNA reads TGTGCCAGCAGCCAAGGGAGGTACACCGGGGAGCTGTTTTTT. Translating it yields CASSQGRYTGELFF.

This chain uses TRBV19 with TRBJ1-6; 10 bases match TRBD1. The germline V gene has CDR1 LNHDA and CDR2 SQIVND (reference sequence). Trimming removed 9 bases from V and 1 base from J; junction bases left unmatched: 3. The CDR3 spans 15 residues. CDR3 in amino acids: CASRDRGSYNSPLHF. In DNA form, the CDR3 reads TGTGCCAGCCGGGACAGGGGTTCCTATAATTCACCCCTCCACTTT.

J is TRBJ2-3 and V is TRBV19, with D perhaps matching TRBD1 (5 bases). Trimming took 4 bases from V and 1 from J, leaving 15 bases between them. The CDR3 covers 16 residues. Germline V gives CDR1 LNHDA, CDR2 SQIVND (reference sequence). In DNA form, the CDR3 reads TGTGCCAGTAGTACCTGGCTACAAGGGGGCACAGATACGCAGTATTTT. Translation gives CASSTWLQGGTDTQYF. The entire variable domain, with the rest obtained from reference TRBV19 and TRBJ2-3, is as follows: DGGITQSPKYLFRKEGQNVTLSCEQNLNHDAMYWYRQDPGQGLRLIYYSQIVNDFQKGDIAEGYSVSREKKESFPLTVTSAQKNPTAFYLCASSTWLQGGTDTQYFGPGTRLTVL.

Only a few counts were recorded for this clone. J is TRBJ2-3 and V is TRBV9; perhaps TRBD1 as D (5 bases). Germline assignment: CDR1 SGDLS and CDR2 YYNGEE. V was pared by 1 base and J by 6 bases, with 9 bases between. The CDR3 has 13 residues. The CDR3 coding sequence is TGTGCCAGCAGCGTAATAGGGGTGGATACGCAGTATTTT. As protein: CASSVIGVDTQYF.

This sequence joins TRBV28 and TRBJ2-7, with D maybe TRBD1 (5 bases). Trimming removed 3 bases at V and 2 bases at J, with 14 bases between. Germline V lookup: CDR1 MDHEN, CDR2 SYDVKM. The CDR3 covers 15 residues. CDR3 nucleotides: TGTGCCAGCAGTTTCCCCGCAGGGATCCCCTACGAGCAGTACTTC. This codes for CASSFPAGIPYEQYF.

This clone was recorded only once. The CDR3 loop reads CASSPLPDYNEKLFF. The CDR3 nucleotides are TGCGCCAGCAGCCCCCTCCCGGACTACAATGAAAAACTGTTTTTT. V usage is TRBV5-1 and J usage is TRBJ1-4; D unclear. Germline assignment: CDR1 SGHRS and CDR2 YFSETQ. The CDR3 is 15 amino acids. Trimming stripped 4 bases from V and 5 bases from J, with 15 bases between.

The rearrangement links TRBV19 to TRBJ2-7, with 7 bases that match TRBD1. Looked up from germline, CDR1 is LNHDA and CDR2 is SQIVND (reference sequence). The trim removed 5 bases at V and 4 bases at J, leaving 8 bases unmatched. The CDR3 extends over 14 amino acids. CDR3 nucleotides: TGTGCCAGTAGTCGGAGACAGGGTTTGTACGAGCAGTACTTC. Amino acids: CASSRRQGLYEQYF.

The chain combines TRBV27 with TRBJ2-5, with D possibly matching TRBD1 (5 bases). The germline V gene encodes CDR1 MNHEY and CDR2 SMNVEV (reference sequence). Trimming shortened V by 7 bases and J by 1 base, and 19 bases separated the two germline ends. This CDR3 is built from 16 residues. The CDR3 loop reads CASTLTAVKGQETQYF. For the CDR3, the DNA is TGTGCCAGCACCCTGACAGCCGTCAAGGGCCAAGAGACCCAGTACTTC.

The chain joins TRBV5-5 to TRBJ2-7; weak D call: TRBD2 (6 bases). CDR1 and CDR2 from the germline V gene are SGHKS and YYEKEE (reference sequence). This CDR3 has 13 residues. V shed 5 bases and J shed 5 bases, with 14 bases lying between them. The CDR3 nucleotides read TGTGCCAGCAGTTTTGGGACTTCTGACGAGCAGTACTTC. The encoded protein is CASSFGTSDEQYF.

The chain links TRBV11-2 to TRBJ1-1; the match to TRBD1 covers 7 bases. Germline V gene lookup returns CDR1 SGHAT and CDR2 FQNNGV. With V trimmed by 3 bases and J by 3 bases, 7 bases remained unmatched. The CDR3 contains 15 residues. CDR3 protein: CASSFPGQRHTEAFF. CDR3 DNA sequence: TGTGCCAGCAGCTTCCCGGGACAGAGACACACTGAAGCTTTCTTT.

The chain uses TRBV18 and TRBJ1-1; TRBD1 might be the D (6 bases). CDR1 is KGHSH, CDR2 LQKENI, per germline. V was cut by 3 bases and J by 7 bases, with 9 bases left in between. This CDR3 contains 12 residues. DNA for the CDR3: TGTGCCAGCTCACCCCTGGACAGTGAAGCTTTCTTT. It is translated as CASSPLDSEAFF.

V is TRBV7-2 and J is TRBJ2-2; D perhaps matches TRBD1 (6 bases). Germline V gene sequence: CDR1 SGHTA, CDR2 FQGNSA. The CDR3 contains 13 residues. The V end lost 2 bases, the J end lost 6 bases, and 7 bases lay between the germline ends. CDR3 in amino acids: CASSLQGSGELFF. The CDR3 bases are TGTGCCAGCAGCTTACAGGGGTCCGGGGAGCTGTTTTTT. Filled out from reference TRBV7-2 and TRBJ2-2, the complete variable domain reads GAGVSQSPSNKVTEKGKDVELRCDPISGHTALYWYRQSLGQGLEFLIYFQGNSAPDKSGLPSDRFSAERTGGSVSTLTIQRTQQEDSAVYLCASSLQGSGELFFGEGSRLTVL.